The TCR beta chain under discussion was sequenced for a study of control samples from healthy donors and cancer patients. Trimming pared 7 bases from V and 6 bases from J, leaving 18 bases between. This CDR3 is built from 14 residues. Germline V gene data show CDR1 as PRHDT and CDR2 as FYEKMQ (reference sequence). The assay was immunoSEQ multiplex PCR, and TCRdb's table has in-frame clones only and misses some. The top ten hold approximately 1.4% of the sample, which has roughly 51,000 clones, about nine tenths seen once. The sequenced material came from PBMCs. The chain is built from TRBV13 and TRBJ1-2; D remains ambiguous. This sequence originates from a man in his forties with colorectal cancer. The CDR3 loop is CASTPLATADGYTF. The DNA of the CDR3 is TGTGCCAGCACCCCGCTTGCAACCGCAGATGGCTACACCTTC.